This T cell receptor beta chain was profiled in a study of shared clonotypes between healthy human individuals. Data came from immunoSEQ multiplex PCR; TCRdb stores just in-frame clones and leaves some out. Altogether about 960,000 clones are present, around three quarters being singletons, with the ten largest covering approximately 1.5%. Study-wide results and limits: Clonotypes not shared had lower generation probabilities than those common to all four donors. It was observed that 5% to 6.5% of naive CD4 clonotypes were shared across several donors.

Remarks on this clone: Antigen: not known. At one end, the junction sequence differs from germline, possibly due to a read error.

CDR1 is SGHAT and CDR2 is FQNNGV in the germline V gene. This CDR3 is 11 amino acids long. The sequencing sample was made of memory CD4+ T cells sorted from blood. Subset of the sample: CD45RA-negative fraction. The rearrangement joins TRBV11-2 to TRBJ1-2; 7 positions agree with TRBD1. The receptor comes from a young man in good health. CDR3 coding DNA: TGTGCCAGCAGCCTCGACAGGGTTCGGCGCTTC. This encodes CASSLDRVRRF.